This T cell receptor beta chain derives from a study of cytomegalovirus exposure and HLA in healthy donors. From germline, CDR1 is SGHTA and CDR2 FQGNSA. The CDR3 length is 14 residues. V lost 5 bases and J 0 bases, leaving 10 bases between the germline ends. The table came from immunoSEQ multiplex PCR; TCRdb's copy has only in-frame clones and leaves some out. The sample shows about 110,000 clones, approximately 96% of them seen only once. This clone has a single count. Material: PBMCs. The rearrangement links TRBV7-2 to TRBJ1-1; D unclear. The clonotype was recovered from a woman between 18 and 30 years old in good health and CMV-seronegative. The CDR3 here is CASSPNTVNTEAFF. The CDR3 DNA follows: TGTGCCAGCAGCCCAAATACGGTGAACACTGAAGCTTTCTTT.